This entry lists 28 T cell receptor beta chains sequenced from one sample in a study of cytomegalovirus exposure and HLA in healthy donors. PCR used 60 Vbeta primers and 13 Jbeta primers. Sequencing was performed with immunoSEQ multiplex PCR; in TCRdb, only in-frame clones are kept and a portion is missing. The sample lists 150,000 to 200,000 clones; more than 9.5% were seen once. Sequenced sample: PBMCs. All receptors derive from a man in his fifties or sixties in good health and CMV-seropositive.

This clone was seen a few times. V gene TRBV5-1 combines with J gene TRBJ1-4; D call uncertain. Germline V CDR1 and CDR2: SGHRS, YFSETQ. V was shortened by 0 bases and J by 0 bases, with 12 bases between the two germline ends. This CDR3 comprises 17 residues. The DNA for the CDR3 is TGCGCCAGCAGCTTGGATTTGGGCATTTCAACTAATGAAAAACTGTTTTTT. Encoded protein: CASSLDLGISTNEKLFF.

V is TRBV13 and J is TRBJ2-5, with D perhaps matching TRBD1 (6 bases). The CDR3 totals 18 residues. From germline, CDR1 is PRHDT and CDR2 FYEKMQ (reference sequence). V was shortened by 5 bases and J by 7 bases, with 29 bases between the two germline ends. For the CDR3, the DNA is TGTGCCAGCAGCCAAACGTTTGAAACGGACAGCCCGGAAGGGACCCAGTACTTC. Translating gives CASSQTFETDSPEGTQYF.

This clone appeared a few times. CDR3 protein: CASSVDTNNEQFF. The CDR3 DNA follows: TGCGCCAGCAGCGTCGACACAAACAATGAGCAGTTCTTC. This chain connects TRBV5-1 to TRBJ2-1, with no clear D. The CDR3 runs 13 residues. Trimming removed 4 bases from V and 5 bases from J, with 10 bases in between. Germline V gives CDR1 SGHRS, CDR2 YFSETQ.

This clone was found once. The gene calls are TRBV18 and TRBJ1-2; 9 nucleotides agree with TRBD1. From germline, CDR1 is KGHSH and CDR2 LQKENI. V was pared by 8 bases and J by 7 bases, with 14 bases of the junction left unmatched. The CDR3 runs to 15 residues. In DNA, the CDR3 is TGTGCCAGCGCGGACAGGGGAGGAGGGATTGCTGGCTACACCTTC. Amino acid sequence: CASADRGGGIAGYTF.

V is TRBV2 and J is TRBJ1-1, with 7 bases aligning to TRBD1. Germline CDR1 SNHLY, CDR2 FYNNEI. V lost 4 bases, J lost 0 bases, and 11 bases stayed unmatched. This CDR3 contains 17 residues. As DNA, the CDR3 is TGTGCCAGCAGTGGCGTGGGAGCAGGGACAGTGAACACTGAAGCTTTCTTT. Translated, it gives CASSGVGAGTVNTEAFF.

A few counts support this clone. V and J are TRBV7-2 and TRBJ1-3; D is unresolved. V gave up 5 bases and J gave up 2 bases, with 19 bases separating them. The CDR3 is made up of 17 amino acids. The germline CDR1 and CDR2 sequences are SGHTA and FQGNSA. The CDR3: CASSRQGGHRTGNTIYF. CDR3 sequence (DNA): TGTGCCAGCAGCCGCCAAGGCGGGCACCGGACTGGAAACACCATATATTTT.

This chain connects TRBV27 to TRBJ2-5; unclear D gene. Trimming left V 2 bases short and J 5 bases short, with 15 bases between. Germline values: CDR1 MNHEY, CDR2 SMNVEV (reference sequence). The CDR3 runs 15 residues. The CDR3 here is CASSLEFQARETQYF. The DNA of the CDR3 is TGTGCCAGCAGTTTAGAGTTCCAAGCGCGGGAGACCCAGTACTTC.

This clone was observed a few times. The V gene is TRBV7-2, the J gene TRBJ2-5; 8 bases are shared with TRBD1. The CDR3 has 15 amino acids. CDR1 and CDR2 from the germline V gene are SGHTA and FQGNSA. Losses at the gene ends were 3 bases for V and 2 bases for J; bases not matched to a gene: 5. The CDR3 reads CASSFDRGTQETQYF. The CDR3, as DNA: TGTGCCAGCAGCTTTGACAGGGGAACTCAAGAGACCCAGTACTTC. The variable domain in full, completed from reference TRBV7-2 and TRBJ2-5, reads GAGVSQSPSNKVTEKGKDVELRCDPISGHTALYWYRQSLGQGLEFLIYFQGNSAPDKSGLPSDRFSAERTGGSVSTLTIQRTQQEDSAVYLCASSFDRGTQETQYFGPGTRLLVL.

This clone was seen more than once but under ten times. The rearrangement links TRBV9 to TRBJ2-4, with 7 nucleotides matching TRBD1. Trimming took 5 bases from V and 8 from J; bases not matched to a gene: 4. There are 12 residues in the CDR3. Germline V gives CDR1 SGDLS, CDR2 YYNGEE. The CDR3 region has the DNA TGTGCCAGCAGGGGCCAGGGGGACATTCAGTACTTC. Its translation: CASRGQGDIQYF.

V and J are TRBV6-6 and TRBJ1-6, with D uncertain. Trimming took off 5 bases at V and 13 bases at J, with 15 bases between the two ends. Germline-derived CDR1 and CDR2 are MNHNY and SVGAGI (reference sequence). This CDR3 comprises 13 residues. The CDR3, as DNA: TGTGCCAGCAGTCTCCCACAGAACCAGCCCCTCCACTTT. Translating gives CASSLPQNQPLHF.

This clone was found a few times. The rearrangement joins TRBV28 to TRBJ1-5; D gene ambiguous. Trimming cost V 6 bases and J 5 bases, with 14 bases left between them. The CDR3 is 14 residues long. Germline CDR1 and CDR2: MDHEN and SYDVKM. DNA of the CDR3: TGTGCCAGCAGCTCCTCAGGTTCACATCAGCCCCAGCATTTT. This sequence encodes CASSSSGSHQPQHF.

The chain links TRBV19 to TRBJ1-4; TRBD1 might be the D (5 bases). The CDR3 has 12 amino acids. V lost 4 bases, J lost 8 bases, and 8 bases lay in between. Germline CDR1 LNHDA, CDR2 SQIVND (reference sequence). CDR3 amino acids: CASSTTGEKLFF. CDR3 coding DNA: TGTGCCAGTAGTACCACAGGCGAAAAACTGTTTTTT.

The V gene is TRBV5-1, the J gene TRBJ1-2; tentative D call: TRBD1 (6 bases). Between the trimmed V and J ends, which lost 4 bases and 0 bases, there was a span of 10 bases. The CDR3 is 14 residues long. Germline assignment: CDR1 SGHRS and CDR2 YFSETQ. This CDR3 reads CASSPGQPNYGYTF. CDR3 bases: TGCGCCAGCAGCCCAGGACAGCCTAACTATGGCTACACCTTC.

V gene TRBV7-8 combines with J gene TRBJ2-1; 9 nucleotides align to TRBD1. This CDR3 is built from 15 residues. J lost 3 bases, V lost 5 bases, and 5 bases had no gene match. Germline V gives CDR1 SGHVS, CDR2 FQNEAQ. The CDR3 loop reads CASSRGTGIYNEQFF. The CDR3 nucleotides are TGTGCCAGCAGCCGCGGGACAGGGATCTACAATGAGCAGTTCTTC.

The chain links TRBV4-3 to TRBJ2-3; 8 bases line up with TRBD2. In germline, CDR1 is LGHNA, CDR2 YSLEER. Germline trimming cut 4 bases from V and 1 base from J; bases unmatched to any gene: 4. The CDR3 spans 15 residues. Here the CDR3 DNA reads TGCGCCAGCAGCCCGGGGGGGCAACGCACAGATACGCAGTATTTT. Translated: CASSPGGQRTDTQYF.

This clone has only a few counts. The chain joins TRBV28 to TRBJ1-2, with D possibly matching TRBD1 (6 bases). CDR3 length: 15 residues. Per the germline V gene, CDR1 is MDHEN and CDR2 is SYDVKM. The ends were cut back, 2 bases at V and 6 bases at J, with 16 bases in the middle. The CDR3 reads CASSLRQGRADGYTF. The CDR3 bases are TGTGCCAGCAGTTTAAGGCAGGGGAGAGCAGATGGCTACACCTTC.

This clone has just a few counts. V gene TRBV5-6 combines with J gene TRBJ1-1; 9 nucleotides line up with TRBD1. CDR3 length equals 15 residues. The trim removed 1 base at V and 5 bases at J, leaving 6 bases unmatched. The germline CDR1 and CDR2 sequences are SGHDT and YYEEEE. The CDR3 DNA sequence: TGTGCCAGCAGCTTGTCTAACAGGGGGCGGACTGAAGCTTTCTTT. Protein: CASSLSNRGRTEAFF.

The chain employs TRBV6-1 and TRBJ2-7, with a tentative D call TRBD2 (6 bases). The germline CDR1 and CDR2 sequences are MNHNS and SASEGT. V lost 1 base, J lost 2 bases, and 9 bases lay in between. This CDR3 comprises 14 residues. The CDR3 sequence is CASSEVGGTYEQYV. The CDR3 nucleotides are TGTGCCAGCAGTGAAGTCGGGGGAACCTACGAGCAGTACGTC.

The rearrangement links TRBV30 to TRBJ1-2; D unclear. V gave up 3 bases and J gave up 0 bases, with 14 bases separating them. This CDR3 comprises 15 residues. Germline V gene data show CDR1 as GTSNPN and CDR2 as SVGIG (reference sequence). Here the CDR3 reads CAWSLQGAANYGYTF. CDR3 nucleotides: TGTGCCTGGAGCCTGCAAGGAGCCGCTAACTATGGCTACACCTTC.

This clone was counted a few times. The chain joins TRBV7-8 to TRBJ1-5; D gene uncertain. V was shortened by 1 base and J by 0 bases, with 10 bases between the two germline ends. The length of the CDR3 is 16 residues. CDR1 is SGHVS and CDR2 is FQNEAQ in the germline V gene. The CDR3 region has the DNA TGTGCCAGCAGCTTAGGGTACAGTTATAGCAATCAGCCCCAGCATTTT. This gives the protein CASSLGYSYSNQPQHF.

The V gene is TRBV9, the J gene TRBJ1-2; no clear D. V was clipped by 5 bases and J by 8 bases, with 13 bases between them. CDR3 length: 12 amino acids. CDR1 and CDR2 from the germline V gene are SGDLS and YYNGEE. The CDR3 is CASSAVARGYTF. The CDR3 nucleotides read TGTGCCAGCAGTGCGGTAGCGAGGGGCTACACCTTC.

This clone has more than one count but fewer than ten. The V and J genes are TRBV19 and TRBJ1-2; a possible D gene is TRBD1 (5 bases). Germline-derived CDR1 and CDR2 are LNHDA and SQIVND (reference sequence). This CDR3 has 14 residues. With 5 bases removed from V and 4 bases from J, the gap between germline ends came to 14 bases. CDR3 DNA: TGTGCCAGTAGTCCACGGGGGGTGCTCTATGGCTACACCTTC. Translating it yields CASSPRGVLYGYTF.

This clone has a handful of counts. V usage is TRBV7-2 and J usage is TRBJ1-2, with D maybe TRBD1 (6 bases). CDR1 SGHTA and CDR2 FQGNSA come from the germline V gene. The V gene lost 5 bases and the J gene lost 5 bases, with 12 bases spanning the gap. This CDR3 is 13 amino acids long. The CDR3 spells CASSQRTEYGYTF. In nucleotides, the CDR3 is TGTGCCAGCAGCCAACGGACAGAATATGGCTACACCTTC.

This chain connects TRBV7-2 to TRBJ2-6; no clear D. The CDR3 is made up of 15 amino acids. Germline-derived CDR1 and CDR2 are SGHTA and FQGNSA. Trimming took 6 bases from V and 0 from J, leaving 9 bases between them. The CDR3 spells CASSPPSSGANVLTF. In nucleotides, the CDR3 is TGTGCCAGCAGTCCTCCGAGCTCTGGGGCCAACGTCCTGACTTTC.

The rearrangement uses TRBV7-2 and TRBJ1-2, with D hard to call. V was trimmed by 4 bases and J by 3 bases, leaving 9 bases between them. The length of the CDR3 is 13 residues. Germline V lookup: CDR1 SGHTA, CDR2 FQGNSA. The CDR3 coding sequence is TGTGCCAGCAGCTACGCCCGAGACTATGGCTACACCTTC. Translating gives CASSYARDYGYTF. Together with reference TRBV7-2 and TRBJ1-2, the CDR3 gives the full variable domain: GAGVSQSPSNKVTEKGKDVELRCDPISGHTALYWYRQSLGQGLEFLIYFQGNSAPDKSGLPSDRFSAERTGGSVSTLTIQRTQQEDSAVYLCASSYARDYGYTFGSGTRLTVV.

This clone was seen a handful of times. The V and J genes are TRBV5-1 and TRBJ1-1; D may be TRBD1 (6 bases). The CDR3 has 16 residues. Trimming took off 7 bases at V and 4 bases at J, with 23 bases between the two ends. CDR1 is SGHRS and CDR2 is YFSETQ in the germline V gene. CDR3 nucleotide sequence: TGCGCCAGCGCCCCCATGGCAACAGGGAGTAGCACTGAAGCTTTCTTT. This sequence encodes CASAPMATGSSTEAFF.

This clone has a handful of counts. This chain links TRBV27 with TRBJ1-6; D ambiguous. V shed 3 bases and J shed 5 bases, with 5 bases lying between them. The germline gives CDR1 MNHEY, CDR2 SMNVEV (reference sequence). This CDR3 has 13 residues. CDR3 amino acids: CASSLANNSPLHF. The CDR3 DNA reads TGTGCCAGCAGTTTGGCCAATAATTCACCCCTCCACTTT.

The rearrangement joins TRBV19 to TRBJ1-4; 9 bases fit TRBD1. The CDR3 contains 15 residues. Unmatched junction bases numbered 7, after V lost 4 bases and J lost 7 bases. The germline V gene encodes CDR1 LNHDA and CDR2 SQIVND (reference sequence). In DNA, the CDR3 is TGTGCCAGTAGTAGCGGACAGGGGCGGTTTGAAAAACTGTTTTTT. Its protein product is CASSSGQGRFEKLFF.